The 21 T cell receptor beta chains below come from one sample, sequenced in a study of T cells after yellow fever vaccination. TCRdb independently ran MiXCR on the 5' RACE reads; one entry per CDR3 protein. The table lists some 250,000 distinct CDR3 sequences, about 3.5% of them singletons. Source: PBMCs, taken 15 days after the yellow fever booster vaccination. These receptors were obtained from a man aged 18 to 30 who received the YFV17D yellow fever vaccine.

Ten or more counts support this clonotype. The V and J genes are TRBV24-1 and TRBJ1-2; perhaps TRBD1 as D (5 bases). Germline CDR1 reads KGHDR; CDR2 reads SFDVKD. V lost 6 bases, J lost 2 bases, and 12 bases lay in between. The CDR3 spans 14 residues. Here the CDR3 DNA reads TGTGCCACCAGTACAATGACAGAGAACTATGGCTACACCTTC. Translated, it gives CATSTMTENYGYTF.

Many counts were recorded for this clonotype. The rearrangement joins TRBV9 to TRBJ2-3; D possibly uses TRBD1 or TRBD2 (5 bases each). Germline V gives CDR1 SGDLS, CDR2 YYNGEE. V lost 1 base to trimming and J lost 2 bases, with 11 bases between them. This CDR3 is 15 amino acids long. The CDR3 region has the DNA TGTGCCAGCAGCGTATCCTGGGGGAACACAGATACGCAGTATTTT. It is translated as CASSVSWGNTDTQYF.

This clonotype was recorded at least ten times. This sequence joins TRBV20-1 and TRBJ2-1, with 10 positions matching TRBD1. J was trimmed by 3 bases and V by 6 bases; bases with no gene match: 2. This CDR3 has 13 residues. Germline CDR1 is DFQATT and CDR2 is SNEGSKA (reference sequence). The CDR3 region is CSAGQGIYNEQFF. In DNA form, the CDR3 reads TGCAGTGCGGGACAGGGGATCTACAATGAGCAGTTCTTC.

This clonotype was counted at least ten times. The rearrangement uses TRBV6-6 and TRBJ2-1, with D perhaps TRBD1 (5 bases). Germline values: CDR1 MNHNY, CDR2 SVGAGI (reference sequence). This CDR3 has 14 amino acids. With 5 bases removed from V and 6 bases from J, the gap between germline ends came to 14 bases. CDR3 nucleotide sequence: TGTGCCAGCAGTCCACAGGAGATCAGCAATGAGCAGTTCTTC. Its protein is CASSPQEISNEQFF.

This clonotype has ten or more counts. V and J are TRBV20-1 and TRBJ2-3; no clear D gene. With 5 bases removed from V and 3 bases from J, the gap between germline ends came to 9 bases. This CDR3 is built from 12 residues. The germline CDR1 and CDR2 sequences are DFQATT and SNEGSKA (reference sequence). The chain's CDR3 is CSAPAGTDTQYF. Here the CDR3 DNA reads TGCAGTGCTCCGGCAGGAACAGATACGCAGTATTTT.

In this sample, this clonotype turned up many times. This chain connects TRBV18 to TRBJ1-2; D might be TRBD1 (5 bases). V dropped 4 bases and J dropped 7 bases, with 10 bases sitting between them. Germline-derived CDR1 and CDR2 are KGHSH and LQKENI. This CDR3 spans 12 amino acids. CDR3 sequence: CASSQEGSGYTF. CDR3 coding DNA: TGTGCCAGCTCACAGGAGGGGTCTGGCTACACCTTC.

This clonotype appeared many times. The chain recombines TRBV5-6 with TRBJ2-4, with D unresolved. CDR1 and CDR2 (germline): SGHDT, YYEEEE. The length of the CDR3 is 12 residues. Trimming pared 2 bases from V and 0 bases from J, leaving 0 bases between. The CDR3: CASSLAKNIQYF. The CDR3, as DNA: TGTGCCAGCAGCTTAGCCAAAAACATTCAGTACTTC.

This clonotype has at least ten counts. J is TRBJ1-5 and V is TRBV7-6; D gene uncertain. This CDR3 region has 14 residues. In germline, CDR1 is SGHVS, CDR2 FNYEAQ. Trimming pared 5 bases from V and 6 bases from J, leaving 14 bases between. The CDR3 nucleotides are TGTGCCAGCAGCCGAGACACCTCGGGTCAGCCCCAGCATTTT. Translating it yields CASSRDTSGQPQHF.

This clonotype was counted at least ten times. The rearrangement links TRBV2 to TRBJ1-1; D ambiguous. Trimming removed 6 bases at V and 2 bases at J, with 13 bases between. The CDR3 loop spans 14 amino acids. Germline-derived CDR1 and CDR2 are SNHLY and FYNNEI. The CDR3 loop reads CASSAEAANTEAFF. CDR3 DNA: TGTGCCAGCAGCGCCGAGGCAGCAAACACTGAAGCTTTCTTT.

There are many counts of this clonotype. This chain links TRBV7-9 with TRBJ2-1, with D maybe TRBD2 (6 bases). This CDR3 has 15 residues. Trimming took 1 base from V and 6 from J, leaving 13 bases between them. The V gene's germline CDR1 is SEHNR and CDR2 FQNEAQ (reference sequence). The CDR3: CASSLVRLAINEQFF. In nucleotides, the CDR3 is TGTGCCAGCAGCTTAGTTCGCCTAGCGATCAATGAGCAGTTCTTC.

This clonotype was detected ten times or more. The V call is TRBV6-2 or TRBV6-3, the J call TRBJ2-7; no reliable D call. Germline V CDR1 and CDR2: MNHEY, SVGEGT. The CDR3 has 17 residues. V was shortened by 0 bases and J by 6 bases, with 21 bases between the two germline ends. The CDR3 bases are TGTGCCAGCAGTTACTCGTCGCCGCCCGCAGGTCTTTTCGAGCAGTACGTC. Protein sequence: CASSYSSPPAGLFEQYV.

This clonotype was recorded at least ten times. DNA for the CDR3: TGTGCCACCAGCAGAACAGATACGCAGTATTTT. Residues: CATSRTDTQYF. The chain uses TRBV15 and TRBJ2-3; D is unresolved. V lost 2 bases and J lost 3, with 0 bases in between. Germline CDR1 LNHNV, CDR2 YYDKDF (reference sequence). This CDR3 contains 11 residues.

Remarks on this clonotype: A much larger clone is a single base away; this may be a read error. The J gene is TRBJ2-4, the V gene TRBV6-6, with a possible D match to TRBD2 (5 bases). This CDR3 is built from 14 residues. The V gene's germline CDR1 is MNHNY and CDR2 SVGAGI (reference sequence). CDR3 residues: CASTRGLAKNVQYF. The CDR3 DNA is TGTGCCAGCACCCGCGGGCTAGCCAAAAACGTTCAGTACTTC.

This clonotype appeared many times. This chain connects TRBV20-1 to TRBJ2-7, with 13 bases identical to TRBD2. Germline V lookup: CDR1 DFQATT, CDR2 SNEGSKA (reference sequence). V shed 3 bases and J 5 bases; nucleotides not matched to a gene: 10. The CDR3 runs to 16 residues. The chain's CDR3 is CSASGLAGAAGNEQYF. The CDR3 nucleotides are TGCAGTGCTAGTGGACTAGCGGGGGCCGCCGGGAACGAGCAGTACTTC.

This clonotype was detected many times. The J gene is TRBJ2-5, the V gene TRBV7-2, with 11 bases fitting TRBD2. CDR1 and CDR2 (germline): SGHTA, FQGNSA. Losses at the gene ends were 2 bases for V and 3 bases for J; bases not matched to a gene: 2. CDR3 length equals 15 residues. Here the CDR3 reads CASSLLGLAEETQYF. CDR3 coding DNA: TGTGCCAGCAGCTTATTGGGACTAGCGGAAGAGACCCAGTACTTC. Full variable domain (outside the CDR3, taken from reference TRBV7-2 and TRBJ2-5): GAGVSQSPSNKVTEKGKDVELRCDPISGHTALYWYRQSLGQGLEFLIYFQGNSAPDKSGLPSDRFSAERTGGSVSTLTIQRTQQEDSAVYLCASSLLGLAEETQYFGPGTRLLVL.

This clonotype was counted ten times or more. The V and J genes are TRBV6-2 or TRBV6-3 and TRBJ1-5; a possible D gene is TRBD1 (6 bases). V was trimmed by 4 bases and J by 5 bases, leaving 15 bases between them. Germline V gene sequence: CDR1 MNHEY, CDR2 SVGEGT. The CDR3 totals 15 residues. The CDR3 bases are TGTGCCAGCAGTTCTTTGACAGGCTCCTATCAGCCCCAGCATTTT. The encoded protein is CASSSLTGSYQPQHF.

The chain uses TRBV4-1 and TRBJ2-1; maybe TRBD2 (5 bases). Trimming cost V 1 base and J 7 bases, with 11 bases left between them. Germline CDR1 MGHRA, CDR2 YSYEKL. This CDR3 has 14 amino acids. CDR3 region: CASSQVSRGNEQFF. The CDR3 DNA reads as TGCGCCAGCAGCCAAGTATCCAGAGGGAATGAGCAGTTCTTC.

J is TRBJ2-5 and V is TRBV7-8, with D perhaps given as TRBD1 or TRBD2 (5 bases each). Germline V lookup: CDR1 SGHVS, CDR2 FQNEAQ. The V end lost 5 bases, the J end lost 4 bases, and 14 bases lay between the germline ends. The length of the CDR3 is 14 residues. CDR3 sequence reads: CASSHRLGVETQYF. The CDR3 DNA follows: TGTGCCAGCAGCCACCGGCTGGGGGTAGAGACCCAGTACTTC.

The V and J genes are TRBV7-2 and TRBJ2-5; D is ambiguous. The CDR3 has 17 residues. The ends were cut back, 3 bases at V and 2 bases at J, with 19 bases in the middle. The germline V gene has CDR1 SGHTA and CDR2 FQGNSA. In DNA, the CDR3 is TGTGCCAGCAGCTTCCCCTTGGTCGCAGGTGATCAAGAGACCCAGTACTTC. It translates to CASSFPLVAGDQETQYF.

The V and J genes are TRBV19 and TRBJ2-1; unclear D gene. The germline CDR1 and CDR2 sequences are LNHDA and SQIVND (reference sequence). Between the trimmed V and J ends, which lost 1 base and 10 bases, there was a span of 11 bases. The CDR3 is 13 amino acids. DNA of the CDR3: TGTGCCAGTAGTATAGTGAAGGGTACGGAGCAGTTCTTC. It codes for CASSIVKGTEQFF.

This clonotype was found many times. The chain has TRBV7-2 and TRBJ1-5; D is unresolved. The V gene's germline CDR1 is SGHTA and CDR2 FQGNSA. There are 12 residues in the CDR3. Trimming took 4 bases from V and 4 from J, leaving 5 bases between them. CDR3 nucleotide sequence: TGTGCCAGCAGCTACCCTAATCAGCCCCAGCATTTT. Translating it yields CASSYPNQPQHF.